This TCR beta chain was sequenced for a study of blood T cell repertoires in COVID-19. Looking at the study overall: Sample material is recorded as cDNA or gDNA derived from T cells, B-cell-depleted T cells, or PBMCs.

Trimming removed 1 base from V and 6 bases from J; junction bases left unmatched: 4. The CDR3 has 16 amino acids. CDR1 and CDR2 (germline): LNHDA, SQIVND (reference sequence). The assay was immunoSEQ multiplex PCR, and TCRdb's table has in-frame clones only and misses some. The table shows 150,000 to 200,000 clones, with about 88% occurring only once. This clonotype originated in a man aged 65 to 85 with active or convalescent COVID-19. The chain has TRBV19 and TRBJ1-5, with 12 bases fitting TRBD1. Sequenced input: peripheral blood. CDR3 residues: CASSIVWDRGRQPQHF. CDR3 DNA sequence: TGTGCCAGTAGTATAGTATGGGACAGGGGGCGTCAGCCCCAGCATTTT.